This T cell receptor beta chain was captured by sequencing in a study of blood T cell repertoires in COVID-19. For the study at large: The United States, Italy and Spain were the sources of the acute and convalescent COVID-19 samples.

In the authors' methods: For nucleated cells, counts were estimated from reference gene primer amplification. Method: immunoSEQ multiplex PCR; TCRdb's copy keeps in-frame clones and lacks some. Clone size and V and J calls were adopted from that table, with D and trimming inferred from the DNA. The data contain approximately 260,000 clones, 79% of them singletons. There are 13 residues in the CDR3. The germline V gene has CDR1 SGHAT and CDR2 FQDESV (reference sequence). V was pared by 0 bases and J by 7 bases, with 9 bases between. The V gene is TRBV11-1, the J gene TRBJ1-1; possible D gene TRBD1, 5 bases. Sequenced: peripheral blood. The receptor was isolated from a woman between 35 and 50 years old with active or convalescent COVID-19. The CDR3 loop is CASSLARAGEAFF. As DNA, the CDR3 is TGTGCCAGCAGCTTAGCCAGGGCTGGTGAAGCTTTCTTT.